The rows below give T cell receptor beta chains drawn from one sample of a study of blood T cell repertoires in COVID-19. Sequencing was performed with immunoSEQ multiplex PCR; in TCRdb, only in-frame clones are kept and a portion is missing. The sample includes approximately 300,000 clones, roughly 90% of them seen just once. Sequences were obtained from PBMCs or T cells enriched from blood (not recorded which). The receptors stem from a woman aged 30 to 39 who had recovered from COVID-19. CDR3s leave out the opening cysteine and the closing phenylalanine or tryptophan.

J gene: TRBJ1-2; V gene: TRBV7-3; CDR3 protein: ASSDRGGYT
J gene: TRBJ1-1; V gene: TRBV10-3; CDR3 protein: AISVESGTGAF
J gene: TRBJ2-7; V gene: TRBV7-9; CDR3 protein: ASSPLTLEQY
J gene: TRBJ2-2; V gene: TRBV7-2; CDR3 protein: ASSLLIRTGVNTGELF
J gene: TRBJ2-7; V gene: TRBV7-2; CDR3 protein: ASSFSGQRYEQY
J gene: TRBJ2-7; V gene: TRBV4-3; CDR3 protein: ASSQDFSGEQY
J gene: TRBJ2-3; V gene: TRBV7-8; CDR3 protein: ASSRDTSTQY
J gene: TRBJ2-7; V gene: TRBV28; CDR3 protein: ASSDPGGTSYEQY
J gene: TRBJ2-1; V gene: TRBV24-1; CDR3 protein: ATSGGPSGTREQF
J gene: TRBJ1-4; V gene: TRBV28; CDR3 protein: ASSSSHRTGLNEKLF
J gene: TRBJ2-7; V gene: TRBV28; CDR3 protein: ATSGEGNYEQY
J gene: TRBJ2-2; V gene: TRBV4-2; CDR3 protein: ASSRTLAGVTGELF
J gene: TRBJ1-3; V gene: TRBV9; CDR3 protein: ASSVQQGPHYSGNTIY
J gene: TRBJ1-3; V gene: TRBV5-6; CDR3 protein: ASSSPTGGKRNTIY
J gene: TRBJ2-7; V gene: TRBV19; CDR3 protein: ASSAGPTSYEQY
J gene: TRBJ2-7; V gene: TRBV7-9; CDR3 protein: ASTPGGKALEQY
J gene: TRBJ2-3; V gene: TRBV5-4; CDR3 protein: ASSLVTSGTDTQY
J gene: TRBJ1-1; V gene: TRBV19; CDR3 protein: ATGDRGRSSTEAF
J gene: TRBJ2-1; V gene: TRBV5-1; CDR3 protein: ASSKDRGTYNEQF
J gene: TRBJ2-5; V gene: TRBV6-4; CDR3 protein: ASSHRDRGYETQY
J gene: TRBJ1-3; V gene: TRBV9; CDR3 protein: ASSVEEIAPSGNTIY
J gene: TRBJ1-5; V gene: TRBV4-2; CDR3 protein: ASSQDQGIIAGNQPQH
J gene: TRBJ2-1; V gene: TRBV11-3; CDR3 protein: ASRAGSDNEQF
J gene: TRBJ1-2; V gene: TRBV10-3; CDR3 protein: AISGGEGGHYGYT
J gene: TRBJ1-1; V gene: TRBV18; CDR3 protein: ASSPGQMNTEAF
J gene: TRBJ1-1; V gene: TRBV27; CDR3 protein: ASSTQGTGGREAF
J gene: TRBJ1-3; V gene: TRBV28; CDR3 protein: ASSPGDRVNTIY
J gene: TRBJ2-3; V gene: TRBV30; CDR3 protein: AWSVVADTQY
J gene: TRBJ1-3; V gene: TRBV2; CDR3 protein: ASSMSLRNTIY
J gene: TRBJ2-1; V gene: TRBV7-8; CDR3 protein: ASSRYYQGSYNEQF
J gene: TRBJ2-3; V gene: TRBV12-3/TRBV12-4; CDR3 protein: ASSLQGEDTQY
J gene: TRBJ2-2; V gene: TRBV5-4; CDR3 protein: ASSKAGTGELF
J gene: TRBJ1-6; V gene: TRBV4-1; CDR3 protein: ASSQATPGQGQSPLH
J gene: TRBJ1-1; V gene: TRBV27; CDR3 protein: ASSLGHKNTEAF
J gene: TRBJ2-7; V gene: TRBV3-1/TRBV3-2; CDR3 protein: ASSQPSGSVEQY
J gene: TRBJ2-2; V gene: TRBV5-1; CDR3 protein: ASSSGRSNTGELF
J gene: TRBJ1-1; V gene: TRBV7-9; CDR3 protein: ASSFTGGRAF
J gene: TRBJ1-6; V gene: TRBV12-3/TRBV12-4; CDR3 protein: ASSFRGNSPLH
J gene: TRBJ1-1; V gene: TRBV10-2; CDR3 protein: ASSGAGFRMNTEAF
J gene: TRBJ1-1; V gene: TRBV11-3; CDR3 protein: ASSLQGGTEAF
J gene: TRBJ2-2; V gene: TRBV9; CDR3 protein: ASSTPRDNLHTGELF
J gene: TRBJ2-1; V gene: TRBV13; CDR3 protein: ASSPPSGGVYNEQF
J gene: TRBJ2-7; V gene: TRBV5-1; CDR3 protein: ASSFGGATKRSYEQY
J gene: TRBJ1-1; V gene: TRBV12-3/TRBV12-4; CDR3 protein: ASSQTGSNEAF
J gene: TRBJ1-2; V gene: TRBV4-2; CDR3 protein: ASSQDVRDGYT
J gene: TRBJ1-2; V gene: TRBV29-1; CDR3 protein: SVRGLYGYT
J gene: TRBJ1-4; V gene: TRBV4-3; CDR3 protein: ASSPDSANEKLF
J gene: TRBJ1-5; V gene: TRBV28; CDR3 protein: ASSLDRADQPQH
J gene: TRBJ1-6; V gene: TRBV27; CDR3 protein: ASRTDRAHNSPLH
J gene: TRBJ1-2; V gene: TRBV28; CDR3 protein: ASSGDSYGYT
J gene: TRBJ1-1; V gene: TRBV5-6; CDR3 protein: ASRPDRNTEAF